The clone carrying this TCR beta chain has ten or more counts. Its antigen is unknown. The read ends 3 residues early relative to the CDR3; the germline J gene fills the gap. Some clones are missing from TCRdb's copy, which holds only in-frame ones; the method was immunoSEQ multiplex PCR. This sample comprises 50,000 or so clones, none seen once only. This sample is part of a study of T cell clonality in common variable immunodeficiency. The V and J ends lost 9 bases and 3 bases respectively, with 13 bases between them. This CDR3 contains 13 residues. Germline CDR1 and CDR2: SNHLY and FYNNEI. Overall study results and limits: CVID subjects showed higher TCRbeta clonality than healthy controls.

Sequenced input: peripheral blood mononuclear cells. The rearrangement uses TRBV2 and TRBJ2-3; D remains unclear. The receptor was derived from a person aged 18 to 70 in good health. The CDR3 is CARREDSTDTQYF. The DNA read from the CDR3 is TGTGCCAGGAGAGAAGACTCGACAGATACG.